These T cell receptor beta chains were read from a single sample in a study of memory CD4+ T cells and cytomegalovirus serostatus. Method: immunoSEQ multiplex PCR; TCRdb's copy keeps in-frame clones and lacks some. This sample has about 52,000 clones, with around 83% found just once. Input material: memory CD4+ T cells from blood. Receptors were obtained from an adult in good health and CMV-seropositive. Each CDR3 is given without its conserved first and last residue. Some rows mark clone size as missing; the rest say once, few, many or name a class of expanded clone.

v_gene	abundance	CDR3aa
TRBV7-9	.	ASSLEYRGQETQY
TRBV7-2	.	ASSHQKGRGGELF
TRBV6-6	.	ASSLGQGTEKLF
TRBV6-1	.	ASSEQWVDNEKLF
TRBV6-1	.	ASISLAKNIQY
TRBV19	.	ASKPQGGLNQPQH
TRBV15	.	ATSRLAGGFYNEQF
TRBV11-2	.	ASVLLGQETQY
TRBV5-1	.	ASSGENYGYT
TRBV4-3	.	ASSQASSGDNEQF
TRBV28	.	ASSWGQPNEKLF
TRBV29-1	.	SAVGLAGERRF
TRBV19	.	ASSILARGDYGYT
TRBV27	.	ASSLGWGNPQETQY
TRBV18	.	ASSLQGGQETQY
TRBV19	.	ASSERQGNTGELF
TRBV11-2	.	ASRQGLDTGELF
TRBV2	.	ASRIRTGPNTEAF
TRBV7-2	.	ASSLRTGQGAEAF
TRBV7-7	.	ASSRDIGETQY
TRBV12-5	.	ASGSFTNTEAF
TRBV20-1	.	SARRQETQY
TRBV5-1	.	ASSQRGENTGELF
TRBV29-1	.	SVAGTLRENEQY
TRBV18	few	ASSPGEGLNTEAF
TRBV20-1	.	SARHNTEAF
TRBV28	once	ASSSQWAPEAF
TRBV5-1	once	ASSLGGANTGELF
TRBV19	.	ASSISNLNTEAF
TRBV10-3	.	AISAGLEIGYEQY
TRBV7-9	.	ASSIRQEDTEAF
TRBV23-1	.	ASSRITGTANTEAF
TRBV6-1	.	ASSDVGGPNQPQH
TRBV7-9	few	ASSWTGGGGEQY
TRBV7-9	.	ASSRSPDYSGEQY
TRBV29-1	.	SPLGPGAEAF
TRBV7-8	.	ASSLGGRGSLGGYT